The clone carrying this TCR beta chain showed up just a few times. Antigen: not known. This sample is drawn from a study of blood T cells in healthy people across ages. About the research overall: About one barcoded beta molecule per two T cells was captured by template switching. Broader study findings: Any changes in expanded clonotypes were possibly confounded, as donor CMV status remained unknown.

Germline lookup yields CDR1 MNHEY and CDR2 SMNVEV (reference sequence). This CDR3 contains 16 residues. After removal of 4 bases from V and 5 bases from J, the junction contained 13 bases not matched to a gene. For the second PCR, which ran for about 7 to 11 cycles, a sample-barcoded 5' primer and a J-beta primer mix were used. Tags on each cDNA molecule came from a template-switch adaptor with 12 random nucleotides. TCRdb re-derived calls from the 5' RACE reads in MiXCR, one entry per CDR3 protein. Of roughly 1,000,000 distinct CDR3 sequences listed, almost 25% are singletons. The same sample was also used in a study of T cells of mothers and their children. According to that study: At a rate of roughly 1.5 ug per 15 ul, cDNA synthesis received all of the extracted RNA.

This sequence was found in a girl aged 2-10 years in good health. V gene TRBV27 combines with J gene TRBJ2-7; 8 bases line up with TRBD1. Sequencing was performed on blood. This chain's CDR3 is CASSSQGVSLLHEQYF. In DNA, the CDR3 is TGTGCCAGCAGTTCACAGGGGGTCAGCCTCCTACACGAGCAGTACTTC.